This TCR beta chain was sequenced in a study of regulatory T cells in long-lasting Graves disease. Study-level points and caveats: Accuracy could have been hurt by small sample size. Persistent disease was characterized by preferential usage of TRBV28, TRBJ1-2 and TRBJ2-5.

Time point given: persistent/refractory GD, antithyroid drugs over 5 years with positive TRAb. The TCR library was made from RNA extracted from PBMCs. Arm-PCR of CDR3 regions and iRepertoire HTBI primers were the basis on which TCR beta libraries were built. MiXCR, applied by TCRdb to the multiplex PCR reads, yields one record per CDR3 protein. The sample comprises roughly 500,000 distinct CDR3 sequences, roughly 23% of which are singletons, and around 13% rests with the top ten. CDR3 length equals 15 residues. The germline V and J ends were trimmed by 5 bases and 7 bases, with 17 bases remaining between them. The germline CDR1 and CDR2 sequences are SEHNR and FQNEAQ (reference sequence). Notes on this clonotype: The antigen remains undetermined.

This chain connects TRBV7-9 to TRBJ2-2, with D possibly matching TRBD2 (5 bases). The sample consisted of peripheral blood mononuclear cells (PBMCs), taken when the disease was refractory, from a patient treated with antithyroid drugs. The receptor was isolated from a female donor with Graves disease. CDR3 sequence: CASSPGWRSNGELFF. The CDR3 DNA sequence: TGTGCCAGCAGCCCCGGATGGAGGAGTAACGGGGAGCTGTTTTTT.